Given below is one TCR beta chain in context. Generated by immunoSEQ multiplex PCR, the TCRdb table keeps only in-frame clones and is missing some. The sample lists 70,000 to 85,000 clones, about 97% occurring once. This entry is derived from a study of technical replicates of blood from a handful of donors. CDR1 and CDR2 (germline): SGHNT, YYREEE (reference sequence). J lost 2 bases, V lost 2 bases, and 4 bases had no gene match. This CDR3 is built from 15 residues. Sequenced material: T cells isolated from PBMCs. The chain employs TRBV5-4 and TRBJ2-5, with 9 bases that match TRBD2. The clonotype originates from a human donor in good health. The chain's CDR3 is CASSLRLAEQETQYF. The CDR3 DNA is TGTGCCAGCAGCTTACGACTAGCGGAGCAAGAGACCCAGTACTTC.